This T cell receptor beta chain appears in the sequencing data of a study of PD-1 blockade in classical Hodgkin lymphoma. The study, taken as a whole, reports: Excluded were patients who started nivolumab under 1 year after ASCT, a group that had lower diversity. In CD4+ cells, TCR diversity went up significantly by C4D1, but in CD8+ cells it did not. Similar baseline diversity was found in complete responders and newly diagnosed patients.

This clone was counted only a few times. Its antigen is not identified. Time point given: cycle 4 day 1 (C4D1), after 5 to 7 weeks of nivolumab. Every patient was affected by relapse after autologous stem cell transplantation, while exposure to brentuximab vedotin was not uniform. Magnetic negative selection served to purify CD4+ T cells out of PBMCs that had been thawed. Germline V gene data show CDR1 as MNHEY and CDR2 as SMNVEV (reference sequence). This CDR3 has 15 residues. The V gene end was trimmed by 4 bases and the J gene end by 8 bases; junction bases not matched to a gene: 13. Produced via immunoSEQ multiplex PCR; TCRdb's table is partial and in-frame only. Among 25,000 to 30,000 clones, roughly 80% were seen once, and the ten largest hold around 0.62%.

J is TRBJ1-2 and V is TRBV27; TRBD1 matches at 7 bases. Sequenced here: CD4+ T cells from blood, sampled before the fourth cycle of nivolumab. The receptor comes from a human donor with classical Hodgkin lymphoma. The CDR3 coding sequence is TGTGCCAGCAGTTCACCGTCCGACAGGGTTCTAGGCTACACCTTC. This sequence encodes CASSSPSDRVLGYTF.